Listed below are T cell receptor beta chains from one sample, sequenced in a study of blood T cell repertoires in COVID-19. Repertoires were generated with immunoSEQ multiplex PCR, while TCRdb's copy carries only in-frame clones and drops some. The data show just over 300,000 clones, roughly 86% seen once. The sequenced sample consisted of peripheral blood. All receptors derive from a woman in her twenties or thirties with COVID-19, enrolled during active disease. The CDR3 runs from the conserved cysteine through the conserved F or W. The D gene is left open where the match is weak.

v_gene	d_gene	j_gene	CDR3aa	CDR3nt
TRBV21-1	-	TRBJ1-5	CASSPRGDQPQHF	TGTGCCAGCAGCCCCCGGGGAGATCAGCCCCAGCATTTT
TRBV11-2	-	TRBJ1-4	CASSPLTGGEKLFF	TGTGCCAGCAGTCCCCTGACCGGGGGTGAAAAACTGTTTTTT
TRBV12-5	-	TRBJ1-5	CASGSNGQPQHF	TGTGCTAGTGGTTCCAACGGGCAGCCCCAGCATTTT
TRBV3-1/TRBV3-2	-	TRBJ1-3	CASSQRGGNTIYF	TGTGCCAGCAGCCAAAGGGGTGGAAACACCATATATTTT
TRBV24-1	TRBD2	TRBJ2-3	CATSDSSGGSKTTDTQYF	TGTGCCACCAGTGATTCTAGCGGGGGGAGCAAGACCACAGATACGCAGTATTTT
TRBV7-9	-	TRBJ1-1	CASSLVGRDTEAFF	TGTGCCAGCAGCTTAGTAGGGCGGGACACTGAAGCTTTCTTT
TRBV7-2	TRBD2	TRBJ2-5	CASSLTGLAYQETQYF	TGTGCCAGCAGCTTAACGGGACTAGCGTACCAAGAGACCCAGTACTTC
TRBV2	TRBD1	TRBJ1-1	CASRGTGMTEAFF	TGTGCCAGCAGAGGGACAGGGATGACTGAAGCTTTCTTT
TRBV4-1	-	TRBJ2-2	CASSQATGTGELFF	TGCGCCAGCAGCCAAGCGACGGGGACCGGGGAGCTGTTTTTT
TRBV9	TRBD2	TRBJ2-1	CASSVPGLAGEDEQFF	TGTGCCAGCAGCGTTCCGGGACTAGCGGGGGAAGATGAGCAGTTCTTC